Below, one T cell receptor beta chain is given with its context. The antigen is unknown. Assay: immunoSEQ multiplex PCR; the TCRdb copy retains only in-frame clones and omits some. The sample lists more than 85,000 clones, about 80% occurring once. This entry comes from a study of T cell responses to AZD1222 COVID-19 vaccine. Study results and caveats: Sampling that yielded the repertoires occurred only after the peak T cell response. The CD4 TCRs associated with vaccination extended across spike and predominated at 160-218 and 743-854. Donors skewed white British and female; clonal diversity was possibly underestimated.

This CDR3 region has 17 residues. V lost 5 bases, J lost 1 base, and 18 bases lay in between. Per germline, CDR1 SGHDT and CDR2 YYEEEE. This receptor was obtained from an adult in good health. The rearrangement links TRBV5-6 to TRBJ2-2; D unclear. Source: peripheral blood, taken on day 0 of AZD1222 vaccination. The CDR3 spells CASRRKPLTENTGELFF. DNA of the CDR3: TGTGCCAGCAGACGTAAGCCGCTGACCGAGAACACCGGGGAGCTGTTTTTT.